This T cell receptor (beta chain) was sequenced for a study of T cell responses to AZD1222 COVID-19 vaccine. Overall study results and limits: Donors were largely white British and mainly female; clonal diversity was possibly underestimated.

With regard to this clone: Its specificity is unknown.

Profiled with immunoSEQ multiplex PCR; TCRdb holds only in-frame clones, not every one. The data show about 97,000 clones, 88% seen once. The sample consisted of peripheral blood, taken on day 0 of AZD1222 vaccination. This TCR was recovered from an adult in good health.

Here the CDR3 DNA reads TGTGCCAGTACCGTTGGGCGGGGTCTAGGAACAGATACGCAGTATTTT. Translation gives CASTVGRGLGTDTQYF. This chain joins TRBV19 and TRBJ2-3; perhaps TRBD2 as D (6 bases). The ends were cut back, 7 bases at V and 3 bases at J, with 20 bases in the middle. CDR3 length equals 16 residues. Germline V gene lookup returns CDR1 LNHDA and CDR2 SQIVND (reference sequence). Supplemented by reference TRBV19 and TRBJ2-3, the full variable domain reads DGGITQSPKYLFRKEGQNVTLSCEQNLNHDAMYWYRQDPGQGLRLIYYSQIVNDFQKGDIAEGYSVSREKKESFPLTVTSAQKNPTAFYLCASTVGRGLGTDTQYFGPGTRLTVL.